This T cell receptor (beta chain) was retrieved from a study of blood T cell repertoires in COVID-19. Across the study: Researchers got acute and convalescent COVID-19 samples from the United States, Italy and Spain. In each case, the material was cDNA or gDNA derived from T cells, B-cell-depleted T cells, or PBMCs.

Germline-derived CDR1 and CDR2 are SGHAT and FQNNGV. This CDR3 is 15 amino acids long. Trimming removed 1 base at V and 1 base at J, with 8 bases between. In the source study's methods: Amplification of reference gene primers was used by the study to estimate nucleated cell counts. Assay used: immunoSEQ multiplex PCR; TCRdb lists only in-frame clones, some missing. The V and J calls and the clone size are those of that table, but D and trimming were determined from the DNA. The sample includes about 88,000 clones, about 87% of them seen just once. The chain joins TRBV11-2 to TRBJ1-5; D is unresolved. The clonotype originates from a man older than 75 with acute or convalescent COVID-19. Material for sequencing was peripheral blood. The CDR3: CASSLAPGSNQPQHF. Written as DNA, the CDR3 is TGTGCCAGCAGCTTAGCTCCGGGAAGCAATCAGCCCCAGCATTTT.